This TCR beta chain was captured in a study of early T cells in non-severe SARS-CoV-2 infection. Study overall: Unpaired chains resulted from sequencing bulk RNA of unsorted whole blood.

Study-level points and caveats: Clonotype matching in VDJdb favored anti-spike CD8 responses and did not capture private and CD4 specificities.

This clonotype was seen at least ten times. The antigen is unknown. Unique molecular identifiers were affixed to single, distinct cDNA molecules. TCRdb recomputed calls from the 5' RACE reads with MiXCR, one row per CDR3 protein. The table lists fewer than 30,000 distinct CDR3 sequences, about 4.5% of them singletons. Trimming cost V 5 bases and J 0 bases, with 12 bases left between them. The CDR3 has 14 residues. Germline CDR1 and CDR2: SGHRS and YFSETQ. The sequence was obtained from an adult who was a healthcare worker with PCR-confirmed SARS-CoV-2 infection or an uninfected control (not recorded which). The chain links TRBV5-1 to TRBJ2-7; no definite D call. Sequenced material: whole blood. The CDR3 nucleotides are TGCGCCAGCAGATTGACCGACAACTCCTACGAGCAGTACTTC. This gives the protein CASRLTDNSYEQYF. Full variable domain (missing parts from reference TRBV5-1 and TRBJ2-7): KAGVTQTPRYLIKTRGQQVTLSCSPISGHRSVSWYQQTPGQGLQFLFEYFSETQRNKGNFPGRFSGRQFSNSRSEMNVSTLELGDSALYLCASRLTDNSYEQYFGPGTRLTVT.